This T cell receptor (beta chain) was profiled in a study of CD8+ T cells in alopecia areata. RNA was extracted and reverse transcribed into cDNA as the sequencing template. Clones were sequenced by immunoSEQ multiplex PCR, and TCRdb holds only the in-frame ones, with some missing. The sample has more than 110,000 clones, roughly four fifths seen once. The CDR3 is made up of 14 amino acids. Deletions cut 3 bases from V and 8 bases from J, with 17 bases between. Per the germline V gene, CDR1 is SQVTM and CDR2 is ANQGSEA. Treatment described: oral pan-JAK inhibitor, 5-10 mg twice daily. The TCR originated in a human donor with alopecia areata. This sample comprised CD8+ T cells sorted from blood, obtained at week 4, from a patient treated with tofacitinib. V gene TRBV29-1 combines with J gene TRBJ2-1; a possible D gene is TRBD1 (6 bases). DNA for the CDR3: TGCAGCGTTGATAGACAGGCACTTCGGGATGAGCAGTTCTTC. Amino acids: CSVDRQALRDEQFF.